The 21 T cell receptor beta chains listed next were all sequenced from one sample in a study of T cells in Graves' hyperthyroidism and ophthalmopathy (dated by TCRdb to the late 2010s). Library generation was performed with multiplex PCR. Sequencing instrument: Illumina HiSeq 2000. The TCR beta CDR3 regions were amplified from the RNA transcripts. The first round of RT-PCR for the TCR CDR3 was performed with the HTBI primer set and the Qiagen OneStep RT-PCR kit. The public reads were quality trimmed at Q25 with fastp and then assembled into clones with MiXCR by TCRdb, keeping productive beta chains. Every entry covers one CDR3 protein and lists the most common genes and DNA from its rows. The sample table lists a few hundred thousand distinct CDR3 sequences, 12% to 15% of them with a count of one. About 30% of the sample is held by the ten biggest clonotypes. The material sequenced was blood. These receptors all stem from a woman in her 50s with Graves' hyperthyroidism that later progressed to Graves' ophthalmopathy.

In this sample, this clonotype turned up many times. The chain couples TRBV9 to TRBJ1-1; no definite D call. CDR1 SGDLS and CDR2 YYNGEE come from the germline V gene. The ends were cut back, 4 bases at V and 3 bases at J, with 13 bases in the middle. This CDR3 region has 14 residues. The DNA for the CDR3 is TGTGCCAGCAGCTCCTACGACGGGGACACTGAAGCTTTCTTT. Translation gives CASSSYDGDTEAFF.

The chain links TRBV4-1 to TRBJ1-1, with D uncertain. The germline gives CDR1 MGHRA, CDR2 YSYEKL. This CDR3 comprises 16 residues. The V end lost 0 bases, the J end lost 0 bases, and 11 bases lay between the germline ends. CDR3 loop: CASSQDSPPMNTEAFF. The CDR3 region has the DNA TGCGCCAGCAGCCAAGATTCTCCTCCGATGAACACTGAAGCTTTCTTT.

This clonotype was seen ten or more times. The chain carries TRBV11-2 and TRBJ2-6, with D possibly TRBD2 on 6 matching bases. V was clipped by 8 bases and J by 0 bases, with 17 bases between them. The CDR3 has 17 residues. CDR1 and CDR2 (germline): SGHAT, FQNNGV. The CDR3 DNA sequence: TGTGCCAGCTTTTCCCCGGGACTCCGCTCTGGGGCCAACGTCCTGACTTTC. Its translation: CASFSPGLRSGANVLTF.

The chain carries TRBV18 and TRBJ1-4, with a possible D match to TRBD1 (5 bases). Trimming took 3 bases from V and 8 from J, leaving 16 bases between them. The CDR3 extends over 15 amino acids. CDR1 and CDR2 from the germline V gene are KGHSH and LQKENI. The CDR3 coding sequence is TGTGCCAGCTCACCTCAGGGAACCAACAGGGAAAAACTGTTTTTT. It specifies CASSPQGTNREKLFF.

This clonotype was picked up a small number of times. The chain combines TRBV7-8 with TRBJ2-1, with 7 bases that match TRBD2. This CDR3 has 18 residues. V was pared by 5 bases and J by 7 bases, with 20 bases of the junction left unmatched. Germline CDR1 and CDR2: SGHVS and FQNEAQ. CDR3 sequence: CASSESSKYSGRYNEQFF. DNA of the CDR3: TGTGCCAGCAGCGAGAGTTCGAAGTATAGCGGGCGTTATAATGAGCAGTTCTTC.

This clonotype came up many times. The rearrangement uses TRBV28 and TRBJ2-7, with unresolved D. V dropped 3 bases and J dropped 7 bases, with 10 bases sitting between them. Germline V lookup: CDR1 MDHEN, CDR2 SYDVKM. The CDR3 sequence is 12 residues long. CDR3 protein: CASSFFRGEQYF. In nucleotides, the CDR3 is TGTGCCAGCAGTTTCTTCCGTGGGGAGCAGTACTTC.

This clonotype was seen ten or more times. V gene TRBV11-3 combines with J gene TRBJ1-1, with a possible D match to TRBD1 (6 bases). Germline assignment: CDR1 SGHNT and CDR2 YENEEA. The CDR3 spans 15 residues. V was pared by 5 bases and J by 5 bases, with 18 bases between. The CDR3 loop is CASSVTGGPWTEAFF. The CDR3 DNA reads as TGTGCCAGCAGCGTAACGGGGGGGCCGTGGACTGAAGCTTTCTTT.

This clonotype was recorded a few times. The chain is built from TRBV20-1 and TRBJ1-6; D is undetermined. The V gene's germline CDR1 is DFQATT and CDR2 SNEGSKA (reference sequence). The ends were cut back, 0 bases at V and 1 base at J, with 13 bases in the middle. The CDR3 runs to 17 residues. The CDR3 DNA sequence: TGCAGTGCTAGAGATTCCGGGCGCGGGTCCTATAATTCACCCCTCCACTTT. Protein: CSARDSGRGSYNSPLHF.

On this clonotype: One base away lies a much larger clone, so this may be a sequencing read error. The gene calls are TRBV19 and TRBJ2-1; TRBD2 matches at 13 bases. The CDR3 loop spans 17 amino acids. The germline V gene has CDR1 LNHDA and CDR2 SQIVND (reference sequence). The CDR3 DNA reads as TGTGCCAGTAGGGGACTAGCGGGACGACCGTACTTCAATGGGCAGTTCTTC. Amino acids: CASRGLAGRPYFNGQFF. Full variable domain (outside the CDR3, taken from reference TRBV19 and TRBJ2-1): DGGITQSPKYLFRKEGQNVTLSCEQNLNHDAMYWYRQDPGQGLRLIYYSQIVNDFQKGDIAEGYSVSREKKESFPLTVTSAQKNPTAFYLCASRGLAGRPYFNGQFFGPGTRLTVL.

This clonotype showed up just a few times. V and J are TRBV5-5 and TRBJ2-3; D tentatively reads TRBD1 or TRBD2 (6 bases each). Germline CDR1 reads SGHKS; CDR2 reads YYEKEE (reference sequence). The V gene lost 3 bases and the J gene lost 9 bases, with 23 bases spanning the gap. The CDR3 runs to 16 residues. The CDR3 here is CASSSVQGGSTGTQYF. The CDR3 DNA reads TGTGCCAGCAGCTCTGTGCAAGGGGGGTCTACCGGCACGCAGTATTTT.

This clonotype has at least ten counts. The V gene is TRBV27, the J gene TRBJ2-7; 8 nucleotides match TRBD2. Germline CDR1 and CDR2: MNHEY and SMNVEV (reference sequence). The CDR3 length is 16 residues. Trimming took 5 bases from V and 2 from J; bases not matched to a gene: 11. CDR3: CASSLSGGGLAYEQYF. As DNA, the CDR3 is TGTGCCAGCAGTCTCTCCGGGGGGGGACTAGCCTACGAGCAGTACTTC.

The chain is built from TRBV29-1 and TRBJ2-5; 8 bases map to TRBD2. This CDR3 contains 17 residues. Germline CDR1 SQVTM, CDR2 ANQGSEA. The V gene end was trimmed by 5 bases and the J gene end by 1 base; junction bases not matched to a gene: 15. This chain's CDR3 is CSVTLPSLAGRQETQYF. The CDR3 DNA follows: TGCAGCGTTACTTTACCGTCTCTAGCGGGCCGCCAAGAGACCCAGTACTTC.

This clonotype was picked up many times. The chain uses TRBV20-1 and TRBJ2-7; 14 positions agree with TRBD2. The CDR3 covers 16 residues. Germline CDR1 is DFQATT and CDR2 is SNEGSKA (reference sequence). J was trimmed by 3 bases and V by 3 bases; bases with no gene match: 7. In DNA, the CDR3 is TGCAGTGCTAGGGGACTAGCGGGAGTTCAGGTCTACGAGCAGTACTTC. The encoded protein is CSARGLAGVQVYEQYF.

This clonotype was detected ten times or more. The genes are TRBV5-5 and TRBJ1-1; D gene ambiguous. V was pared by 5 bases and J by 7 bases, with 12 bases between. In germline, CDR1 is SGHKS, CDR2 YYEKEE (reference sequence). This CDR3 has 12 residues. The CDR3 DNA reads TGTGCCAGCAGTACCGGAGCCATTGAAGCTTTCTTT. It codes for CASSTGAIEAFF. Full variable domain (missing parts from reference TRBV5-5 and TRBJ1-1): DAGVTQSPTHLIKTRGQQVTLRCSPISGHKSVSWYQQVLGQGPQFIFQYYEKEERGRGNFPDRFSARQFPNYSSELNVNALLLGDSALYLCASSTGAIEAFFGQGTRLTVV.

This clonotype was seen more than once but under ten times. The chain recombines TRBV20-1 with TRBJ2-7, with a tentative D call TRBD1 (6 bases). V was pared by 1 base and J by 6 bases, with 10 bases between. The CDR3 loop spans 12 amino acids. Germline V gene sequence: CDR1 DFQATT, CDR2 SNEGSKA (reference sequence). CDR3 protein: CSARVGHSEQYF. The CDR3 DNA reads TGCAGTGCTAGAGTGGGACACTCCGAGCAGTACTTC.

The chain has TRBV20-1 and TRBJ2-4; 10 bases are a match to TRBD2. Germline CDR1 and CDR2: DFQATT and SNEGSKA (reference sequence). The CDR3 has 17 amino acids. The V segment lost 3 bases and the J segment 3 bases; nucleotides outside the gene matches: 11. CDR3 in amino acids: CSASPLGAGGYKNIQYF. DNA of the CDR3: TGCAGTGCTAGCCCTCTAGGAGCGGGAGGGTACAAAAACATTCAGTACTTC.

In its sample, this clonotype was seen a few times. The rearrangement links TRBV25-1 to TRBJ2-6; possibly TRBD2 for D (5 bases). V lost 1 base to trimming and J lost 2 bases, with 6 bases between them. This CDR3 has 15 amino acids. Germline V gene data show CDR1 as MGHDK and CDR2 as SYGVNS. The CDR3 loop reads CASSESGTGANVLTF. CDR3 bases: TGTGCCAGCAGTGAATCGGGGACTGGGGCCAACGTCCTGACTTTC.

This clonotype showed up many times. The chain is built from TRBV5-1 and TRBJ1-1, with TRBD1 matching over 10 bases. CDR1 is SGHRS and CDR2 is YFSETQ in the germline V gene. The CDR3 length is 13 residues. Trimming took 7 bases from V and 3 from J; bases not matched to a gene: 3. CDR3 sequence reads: CASSGQGDTEAFF. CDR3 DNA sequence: TGCGCCAGCTCCGGACAGGGGGACACTGAAGCTTTCTTT.

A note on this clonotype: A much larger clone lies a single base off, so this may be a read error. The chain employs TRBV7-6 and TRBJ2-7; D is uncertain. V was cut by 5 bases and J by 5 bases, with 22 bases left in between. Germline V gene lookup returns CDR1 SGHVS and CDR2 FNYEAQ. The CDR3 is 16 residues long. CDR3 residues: CASSPPGNSPDDEQYF. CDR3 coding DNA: TGTGCCAGCAGCCCGCCTGGTAACTCCCCCGATGACGAGCAGTACTTC.

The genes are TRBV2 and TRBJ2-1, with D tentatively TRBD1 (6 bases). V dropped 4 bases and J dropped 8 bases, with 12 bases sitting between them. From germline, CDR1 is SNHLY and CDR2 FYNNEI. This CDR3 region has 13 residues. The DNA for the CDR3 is TGTGCCAGCAGTGCCGACAGGTTCTATGAGCAGTTCTTC. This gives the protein CASSADRFYEQFF.

In DNA form, the CDR3 reads TGTGCCAGCAGTACCGGGGGCTACAATGAGCAGTTCTTC. Amino acids: CASSTGGYNEQFF. The chain carries TRBV28 and TRBJ2-1, with D perhaps TRBD2 (6 bases). V was trimmed by 5 bases and J by 3 bases, leaving 8 bases between them. This CDR3 comprises 13 residues. Germline CDR1 is MDHEN and CDR2 is SYDVKM. Looking up the rest from reference TRBV28 and TRBJ2-1 gives the full variable domain: DVKVTQSSRYLVKRTGEKVFLECVQDMDHENMFWYRQDPGLGLRLIYFSYDVKMKEKGDIPEGYSVSREKKERFSLILESASTNQTSMYLCASSTGGYNEQFFGPGTRLTVL.